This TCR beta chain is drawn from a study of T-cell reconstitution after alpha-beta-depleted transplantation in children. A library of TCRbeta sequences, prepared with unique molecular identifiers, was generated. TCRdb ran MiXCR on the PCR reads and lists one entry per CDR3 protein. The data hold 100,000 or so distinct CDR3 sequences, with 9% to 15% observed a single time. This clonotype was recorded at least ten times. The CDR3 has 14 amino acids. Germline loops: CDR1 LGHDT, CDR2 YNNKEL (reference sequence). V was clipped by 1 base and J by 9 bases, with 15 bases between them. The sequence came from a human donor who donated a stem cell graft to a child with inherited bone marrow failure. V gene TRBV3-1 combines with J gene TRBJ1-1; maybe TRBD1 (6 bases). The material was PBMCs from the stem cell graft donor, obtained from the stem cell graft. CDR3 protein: CASSQGPDGQKAFF. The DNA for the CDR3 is TGTGCCAGCAGCCAAGGGCCGGATGGACAGAAAGCTTTCTTT.